Here is one TCR beta chain with its context. Antigen: not known. PCR of TCRalpha and TCRbeta cDNA was nested, with two rounds of around 15 and 9 cycles. For each CDR3 protein, TCRdb gives one entry from its re-call of the 5' RACE reads, without DNA. This sample contains some 160,000 distinct CDR3 sequences. This sample was taken from a study of monozygotic twins with inflammatory bowel disease. Regarding the study as a whole: Varying immunosuppressive regimens may have increased patient repertoire variability. The sharing of clonotypes with others was lower in IBD patients than in healthy twins, especially with disease activity.

CDR1 is MNHEY, CDR2 SMNVEV, per germline (reference sequence). This CDR3 has 16 residues. Sequenced input: blood. The gene calls are TRBV27 and TRBJ2-1; TCRdb outputs TRBD2, but without DNA this stays unchecked. The source of this sequence is a human donor with ulcerative colitis or Crohn's disease, or a healthy co-twin of an affected twin (not recorded which). The CDR3 spells CASRTSGVSSYNEQFF.